This note documents a single T cell receptor (beta chain) sequence. Its antigen has not been determined. Base qualities are not at hand, and no much larger clone is one base apart. This specimen comes from a study of radiotherapy plus CTLA-4 blockade in lung cancer (dated by TCRdb to the late 2010s). About the full investigation: Among enrolled patients, about 19% had an objective response and 31% reached disease control. Overall results and qualifications from the work: TCR clones derived from tumors expanded in peripheral blood after treatment with radiotherapy and ipilimumab. Early dynamic changes in blood T cell clones, together with increased serum interferon-beta after radiation, were reported as the strongest predictors of response.

The method behind the library was the immunoSEQ multiplex PCR assay. TCRdb took over this immuneACCESS table, retaining in-frame rearrangements with V and J assigned. Such tables are incomplete; in checked studies, under half of the missing clones stem from an unresolved V gene, and the remainder is unexplained. For this sample there are tens of thousands of clones; under 80% appear just once. The ten biggest clones cover around 16% of the sample. The study evaluated CTLA-4 blockade (ipilimumab) given together with focal radiation therapy in patients who had chemo-refractory metastatic non-small-cell lung cancer. From a lookup of the germline V gene, CDR1 and CDR2 are SGHAT and FQNNGV. The CDR3 numbers 12 residues from cysteine through phenylalanine. Left in the record is the CDR3 DNA by itself, 36 bases read in frame from the first base. The germline ends are 5 bases apart after V is trimmed by 5 bases and J by 3 bases.

The receptor's source is a human donor with non-small cell lung cancer who had a complete response to radiotherapy plus ipilimumab. The sequences come from peripheral blood, collected from a patient treated with radiotherapy plus ipilimumab. The receptor chain draws on TRBV11-2 and TRBJ1-3; no D segment can be confidently identified. The DNA sequence reads TGTGCCAGCAGCCTTATTGGAAACACCATATATTTT. The encoded protein is CASSLIGNTIYF.